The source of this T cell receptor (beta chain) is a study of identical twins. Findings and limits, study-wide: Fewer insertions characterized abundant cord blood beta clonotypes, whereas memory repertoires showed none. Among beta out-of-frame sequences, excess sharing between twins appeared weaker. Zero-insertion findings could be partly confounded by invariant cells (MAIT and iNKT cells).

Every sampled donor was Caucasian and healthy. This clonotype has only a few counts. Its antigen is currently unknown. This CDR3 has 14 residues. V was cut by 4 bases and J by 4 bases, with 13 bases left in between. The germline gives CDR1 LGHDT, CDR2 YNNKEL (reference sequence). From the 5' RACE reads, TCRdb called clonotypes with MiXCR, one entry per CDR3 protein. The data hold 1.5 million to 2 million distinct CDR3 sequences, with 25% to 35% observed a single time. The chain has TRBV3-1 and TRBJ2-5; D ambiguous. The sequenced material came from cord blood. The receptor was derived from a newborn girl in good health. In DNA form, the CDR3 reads TGTGCCAGCAGCCGATACCAGCGAGGAGAGACCCAGTACTTC. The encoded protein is CASSRYQRGETQYF.